This T cell receptor beta chain was sequenced during a study of blood T cells in healthy people across ages. The wider study: About one barcoded beta molecule was captured per two T cells (by template switching).

The use of a sample-barcoded 5' primer and a J-beta primer mix characterized a second PCR of 7 to 11 cycles. MiXCR was run by TCRdb on the 5' RACE reads, yielding one entry per CDR3 protein. The sample carries roughly 1.6 million distinct CDR3 sequences, approximately 32% recorded once. The specimen sequenced was blood. The clonotype originates from a woman aged 25 to 39 in good health.

The CDR3 sequence is CSARGSYSNQPQHF. CDR3 bases: TGCAGTGCGAGGGGGTCTTATAGCAATCAGCCCCAGCATTTT. This chain uses TRBV20-1 with TRBJ1-5; possibly TRBD1 for D (6 bases). The CDR3 extends over 14 amino acids. CDR1 is DFQATT and CDR2 is SNEGSKA in the germline V gene (reference sequence). V was clipped by 6 bases and J by 0 bases, with 12 bases between them.